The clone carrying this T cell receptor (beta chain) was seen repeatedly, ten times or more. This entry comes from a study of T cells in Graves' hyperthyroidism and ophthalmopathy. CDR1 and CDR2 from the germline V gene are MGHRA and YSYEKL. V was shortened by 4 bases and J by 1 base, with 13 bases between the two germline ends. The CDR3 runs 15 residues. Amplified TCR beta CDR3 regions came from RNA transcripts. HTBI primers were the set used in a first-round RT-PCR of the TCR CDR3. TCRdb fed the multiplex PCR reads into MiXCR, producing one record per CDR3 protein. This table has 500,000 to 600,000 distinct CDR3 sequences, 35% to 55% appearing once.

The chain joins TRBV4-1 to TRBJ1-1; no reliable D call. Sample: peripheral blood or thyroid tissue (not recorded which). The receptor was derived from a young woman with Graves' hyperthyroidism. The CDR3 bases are TGCGCCAGCAGCCGGACGGGAGGAGAGAACACTGAAGCTTTCTTT. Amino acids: CASSRTGGENTEAFF.